These 10 T cell receptor beta chains share one sample of origin, sequenced in a study of monozygotic twins with inflammatory bowel disease. One entry per CDR3 protein, without DNA, is what TCRdb gives after re-calling the 5' RACE reads. The sample data list around 150,000 distinct CDR3 sequences. The sequencing input was blood. The receptors were gathered from a human donor with ulcerative colitis or Crohn's disease, or a healthy co-twin of an affected twin (not recorded which).

This chain connects TRBV12-2 to TRBJ2-7; checking the TCRdb D call of TRBD1 is not possible without DNA. TRBV12-2 is reported as a pseudogene. CDR3 size: 14 residues. CDR3 region: CASRIGAPGYEQYF.

The chain has TRBV25-1 and TRBJ1-4; TCRdb gives TRBD1 as the D gene, but with no DNA this cannot be confirmed. The CDR3 is 15 residues long. Looked up from germline, CDR1 is MGHDK and CDR2 is SYGVNS. CDR3: CASTPGTGGNEKLFF.

The chain recombines TRBV10-3 with TRBJ1-1; as DNA is missing, the TRBD1 call by TCRdb cannot be tested. Germline CDR1 reads ENHRY; CDR2 reads SYGVKD. There are 15 residues in the CDR3. This chain's CDR3 is CAISESGGGNTEPFF.

This chain links TRBV20-1 with TRBJ1-1; TCRdb reports TRBD1, a call that lacks DNA to check it against. Germline lookup yields CDR1 DFQATT and CDR2 SNEGSKA (reference sequence). The CDR3 length is 12 residues. The CDR3 is CSAGQGYTEAFF.

The chain joins TRBV18 to TRBJ2-1. The CDR3 has 14 residues. Germline values: CDR1 KGHSH, CDR2 LQKENI. CDR3 residues: CASSPLYTYNEQFF.

The chain carries TRBV12-3 or TRBV12-4 and TRBJ1-1; the D call of TRBD1 rests on TCRdb alone, since no DNA is present to check it. The CDR3 is made up of 14 amino acids. The chain's CDR3 is CASRERAGDTEAFF.

The chain carries TRBV20-1 and TRBJ1-1. The CDR3 covers 13 residues. Germline-derived CDR1 and CDR2 are DFQATT and SNEGSKA (reference sequence). CDR3 protein: CSARDIRNTEAFF.

The V and J genes are TRBV7-7 and TRBJ2-7; TCRdb picks TRBD1, but there is no DNA to check that call. CDR1 and CDR2 from the germline V gene are SSHAT and FNYEAQ (reference sequence). The CDR3 is 15 amino acids. Here the CDR3 reads CASSLGGDRTYEQYF.

The chain couples TRBV12-3 or TRBV12-4 to TRBJ1-5. This CDR3 spans 13 amino acids. The chain's CDR3 is CASSLSQNQPQHF.

The chain links TRBV5-4 to TRBJ2-7; TCRdb calls TRBD1, which cannot be checked without DNA. Germline CDR1 reads SGHNT; CDR2 reads YYREEE (reference sequence). The CDR3 runs 14 residues. The CDR3 sequence is CASSSRTGSYEQYF.